This T cell receptor (beta chain) was sequenced for a study of shared clonotypes between healthy human individuals. Study-level information: CD8 memory received one plate per donor, CD8 naive two, CD4 memory three and CD4 naive three.

This CDR3 region has 13 residues. Germline values: CDR1 KGHSH, CDR2 LQKENI. V shed 4 bases and J shed 6 bases, with 10 bases lying between them. TCRdb keeps only in-frame clones here, not all; method: immunoSEQ multiplex PCR. This table has over a million clones, approximately 98.5% appearing once. Material for sequencing was naive CD4+ T cells sorted from blood. Subset described: CD45RA+ positively selected. This receptor was obtained from a man under 40 in good health. This chain links TRBV18 with TRBJ2-1; possible D gene TRBD2, 6 bases. CDR3 DNA sequence: TGTGCCAGCTCACGAGCCGGGGGCAATGAGCAGTTCTTC. It translates to CASSRAGGNEQFF.